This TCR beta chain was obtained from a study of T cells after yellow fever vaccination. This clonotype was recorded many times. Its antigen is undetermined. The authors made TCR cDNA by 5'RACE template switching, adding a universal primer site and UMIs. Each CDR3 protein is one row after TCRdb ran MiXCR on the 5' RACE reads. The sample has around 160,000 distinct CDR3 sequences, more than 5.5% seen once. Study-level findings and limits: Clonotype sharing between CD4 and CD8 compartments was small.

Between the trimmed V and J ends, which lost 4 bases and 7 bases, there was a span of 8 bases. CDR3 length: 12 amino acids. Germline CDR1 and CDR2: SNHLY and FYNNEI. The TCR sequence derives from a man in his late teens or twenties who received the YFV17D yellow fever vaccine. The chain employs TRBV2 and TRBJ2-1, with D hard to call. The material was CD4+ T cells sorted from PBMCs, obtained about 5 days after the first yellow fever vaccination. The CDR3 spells CASSVRRNEQFF. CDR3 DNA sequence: TGTGCCAGCAGTGTACGCAGAAATGAGCAGTTCTTC.